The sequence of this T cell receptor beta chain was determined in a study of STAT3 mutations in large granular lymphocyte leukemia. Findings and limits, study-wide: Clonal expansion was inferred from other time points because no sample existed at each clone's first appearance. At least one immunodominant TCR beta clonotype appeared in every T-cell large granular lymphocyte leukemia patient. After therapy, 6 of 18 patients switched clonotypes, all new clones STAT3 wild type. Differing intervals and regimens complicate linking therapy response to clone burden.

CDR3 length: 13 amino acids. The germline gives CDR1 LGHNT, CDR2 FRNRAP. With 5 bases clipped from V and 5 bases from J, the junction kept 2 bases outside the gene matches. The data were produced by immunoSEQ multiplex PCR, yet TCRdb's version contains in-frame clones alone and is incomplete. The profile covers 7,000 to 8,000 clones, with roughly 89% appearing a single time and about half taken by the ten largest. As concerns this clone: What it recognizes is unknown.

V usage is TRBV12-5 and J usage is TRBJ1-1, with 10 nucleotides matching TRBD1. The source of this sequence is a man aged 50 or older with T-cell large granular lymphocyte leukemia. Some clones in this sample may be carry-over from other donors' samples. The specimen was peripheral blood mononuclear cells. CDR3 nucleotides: TGTGCTAGTGGTGGACAGGGGGGAACTGAAGCTTTCTTT. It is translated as CASGGQGGTEAFF.